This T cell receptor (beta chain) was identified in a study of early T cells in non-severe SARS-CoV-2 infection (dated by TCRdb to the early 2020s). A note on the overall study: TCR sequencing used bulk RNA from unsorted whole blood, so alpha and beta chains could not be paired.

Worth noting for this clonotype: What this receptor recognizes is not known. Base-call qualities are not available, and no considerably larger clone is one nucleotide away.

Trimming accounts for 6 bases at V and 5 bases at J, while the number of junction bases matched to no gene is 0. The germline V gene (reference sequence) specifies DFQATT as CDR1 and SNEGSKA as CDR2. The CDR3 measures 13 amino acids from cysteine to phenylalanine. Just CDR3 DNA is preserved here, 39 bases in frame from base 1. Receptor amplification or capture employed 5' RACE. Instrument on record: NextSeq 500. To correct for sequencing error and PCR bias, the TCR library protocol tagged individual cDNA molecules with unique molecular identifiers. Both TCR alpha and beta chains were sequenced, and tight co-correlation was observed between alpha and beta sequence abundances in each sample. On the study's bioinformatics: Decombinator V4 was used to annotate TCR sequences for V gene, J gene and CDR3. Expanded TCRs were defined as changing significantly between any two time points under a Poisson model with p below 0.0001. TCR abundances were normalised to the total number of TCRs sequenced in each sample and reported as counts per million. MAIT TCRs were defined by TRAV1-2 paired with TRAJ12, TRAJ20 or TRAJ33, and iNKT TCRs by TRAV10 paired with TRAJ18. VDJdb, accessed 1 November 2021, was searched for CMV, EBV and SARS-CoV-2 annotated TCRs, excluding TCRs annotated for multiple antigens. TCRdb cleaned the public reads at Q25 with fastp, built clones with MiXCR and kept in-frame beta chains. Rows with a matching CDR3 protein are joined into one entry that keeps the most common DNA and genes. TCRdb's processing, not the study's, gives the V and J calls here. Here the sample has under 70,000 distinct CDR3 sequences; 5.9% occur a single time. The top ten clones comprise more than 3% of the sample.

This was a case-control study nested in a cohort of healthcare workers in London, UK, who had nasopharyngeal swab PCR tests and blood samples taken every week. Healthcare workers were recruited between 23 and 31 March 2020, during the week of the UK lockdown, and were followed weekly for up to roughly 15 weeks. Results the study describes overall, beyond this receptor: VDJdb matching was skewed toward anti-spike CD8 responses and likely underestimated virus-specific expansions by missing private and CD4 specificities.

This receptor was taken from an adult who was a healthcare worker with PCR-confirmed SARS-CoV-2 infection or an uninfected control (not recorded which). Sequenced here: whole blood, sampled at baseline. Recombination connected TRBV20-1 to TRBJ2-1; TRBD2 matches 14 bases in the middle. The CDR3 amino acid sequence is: CSAGLAGDNEQFF. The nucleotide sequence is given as TGCAGTGCGGGACTAGCGGGGGACAATGAGCAGTTCTTC.